One sample yielded the 14 T cell receptor beta chains listed below, sequenced in a study of radiotherapy plus CTLA-4 blockade in lung cancer. The repertoire was sequenced with immunoSEQ multiplex PCR; TCRdb's copy has only in-frame clones and lacks some. The sample consists of about 36,000 clones, roughly 72% of them appearing once. The specimen was peripheral blood, collected from a patient treated with radiotherapy plus ipilimumab. Source of these receptors: a human donor with non-small cell lung cancer who had stable disease on radiotherapy plus ipilimumab.

Details on this clone: Other DNA sequences in this specimen translate into the identical CDR3. The CDR3 DNA sequence: TGTGCCAGCTCACCAGACAGGGGTGGAAATCAGCCCCAGCATTTT. Protein product: CASSPDRGGNQPQHF. The chain carries TRBV18 and TRBJ1-5; TRBD1 matches at 8 bases. This CDR3 contains 15 residues. V gave up 2 bases and J gave up 4 bases; unmatched junction bases: 4. Looked up from germline, CDR1 is KGHSH and CDR2 is LQKENI.

This clone has a single count. CDR3 sequence reads: CSATSAGEQFF. The CDR3 coding sequence is TGCAGTGCCACTAGCGCGGGTGAGCAGTTCTTC. This chain links TRBV20-1 with TRBJ2-1; 7 bases fit TRBD2. The CDR3 consists of 11 residues. Germline V gives CDR1 DFQATT, CDR2 SNEGSKA (reference sequence). V lost 6 bases and J lost 9; bases outside the gene matches: 5.

This rearrangement joins TRBV7-3 to TRBJ2-2; a weak D match, TRBD2 (6 bases). Germline CDR1 reads SGHTA; CDR2 reads FQGTGA. The V and J ends lost 3 bases and 0 bases respectively, with 11 bases between them. CDR3 length: 16 amino acids. CDR3 coding DNA: TGTGCCAGCAGCTTGGGGGGAAGCTCGAACACCGGGGAGCTGTTTTTT. As protein: CASSLGGSSNTGELFF. Using reference TRBV7-3 and TRBJ2-2 for the parts outside the CDR3, the full variable domain is GAGVSQTPSNKVTEKGKYVELRCDPISGHTALYWYRQSLGQGPEFLIYFQGTGAADDSGLPNDRFFAVRPEGSVSTLKIQRTERGDSAVYLCASSLGGSSNTGELFFGEGSRLTVL.

The V call is TRBV10-2, the J call TRBJ2-2; D not certain. V was trimmed by 5 bases and J by 2 bases, leaving 9 bases between them. The CDR3 is 14 residues long. Per germline, CDR1 WSHSY and CDR2 SAAADI. The CDR3 reads CASSYGLNTGELFF. CDR3 nucleotides: TGCGCCAGCAGTTACGGGTTAAACACCGGGGAGCTGTTTTTT.

The chain employs TRBV5-6 and TRBJ1-1; D is uncertain. The CDR3 spans 14 residues. V shed 2 bases and J shed 1 base, with 9 bases lying between them. In germline, CDR1 is SGHDT, CDR2 YYEEEE. CDR3 nucleotides: TGTGCCAGCAGCTTCGCAGGCAAGAACACTGAAGCTTTCTTT. Translation: CASSFAGKNTEAFF.

The J gene is TRBJ1-1, the V gene TRBV11-2; possibly TRBD1 for D (6 bases). The V gene lost 6 bases and the J gene lost 8 bases, with 16 bases spanning the gap. The V gene's germline CDR1 is SGHAT and CDR2 FQNNGV. The CDR3 runs 13 residues. Here the CDR3 reads CASRETGTPEAFF. The CDR3 DNA follows: TGTGCCAGCAGGGAAACCGGGACACCCGAAGCTTTCTTT.

The chain links TRBV6-1 to TRBJ2-1; 12 nucleotides agree with TRBD2. The V gene end was trimmed by 4 bases and the J gene end by 10 bases; junction bases not matched to a gene: 14. This CDR3 region has 17 residues. Germline CDR1 MNHNS, CDR2 SASEGT. CDR3 protein: CASSVGTSGSTMKEQFF. CDR3 in DNA: TGTGCCAGCAGTGTTGGGACTAGCGGGTCGACAATGAAGGAGCAGTTCTTC.

This chain connects TRBV5-1 to TRBJ1-1; D gene unclear. The CDR3 runs to 15 residues. Trimming stripped 0 bases from V and 0 bases from J, with 9 bases between. CDR1 is SGHRS and CDR2 is YFSETQ in the germline V gene. The CDR3, as DNA: TGCGCCAGCAGCTTGGATCCGGGTGTGAACACTGAAGCTTTCTTT. It specifies CASSLDPGVNTEAFF.

The V gene is TRBV5-5, the J gene TRBJ2-5; TRBD2 might be the D (6 bases). The ends were cut back, 5 bases at V and 3 bases at J, with 23 bases in the middle. This CDR3 contains 17 residues. From germline, CDR1 is SGHKS and CDR2 YYEKEE (reference sequence). CDR3 in amino acids: CASSRVNAGLEKETQYF. In DNA, the CDR3 is TGTGCCAGCAGTCGTGTGAATGCGGGACTTGAAAAAGAGACCCAGTACTTC.

The V gene is TRBV25-1, the J gene TRBJ1-2; D is ambiguous. The V and J ends lost 6 bases and 5 bases respectively, with 4 bases between them. This CDR3 is built from 10 residues. Germline loops: CDR1 MGHDK, CDR2 SYGVNS. This CDR3 is CASSGYGYTF. In DNA, the CDR3 is TGTGCCAGCAGCGGTTATGGCTACACCTTC.

The chain combines TRBV5-8 with TRBJ1-3; D gene uncertain. Germline V gene lookup returns CDR1 SGHTS and CDR2 YDEGEE. Trimming stripped 4 bases from V and 0 bases from J, with 20 bases between. The length of the CDR3 is 18 residues. The CDR3 region is CASSLAYGGSRSGNTIYF. The CDR3 nucleotides read TGTGCCAGCAGCCTAGCCTACGGAGGCAGTCGCTCTGGAAACACCATATATTTT.

This chain uses TRBV5-6 with TRBJ1-2, with D perhaps TRBD1 (6 bases). Per germline, CDR1 SGHDT and CDR2 YYEEEE. V gave up 4 bases and J gave up 1 base, with 20 bases separating them. This CDR3 has 17 residues. In nucleotides, the CDR3 is TGTGCCAGCAGCCCCCGCACGACCGGGACACTTAACTATGGCTACACCTTC. Its protein product is CASSPRTTGTLNYGYTF.

The V call is TRBV5-1, the J call TRBJ2-5; D remains unclear. Germline lookup yields CDR1 SGHRS and CDR2 YFSETQ. Trimming removed 0 bases at V and 1 base at J, with 13 bases between. This CDR3 has 16 amino acids. CDR3 nucleotide sequence: TGCGCCAGCAGCTTGGCCAATTTGCGGTCCCAAGAGACCCAGTACTTC. Its protein product is CASSLANLRSQETQYF.

The J gene is TRBJ2-3, the V gene TRBV7-9; D might be TRBD1 (5 bases). V shed 2 bases and J shed 6 bases, with 18 bases lying between them. The CDR3 loop spans 16 amino acids. The germline gives CDR1 SEHNR, CDR2 FQNEAQ (reference sequence). The CDR3 DNA reads TGTGCCAGCAGCTTACAAGGGGCTACTACTGTGGATACGCAGTATTTT. It is translated as CASSLQGATTVDTQYF.